The rows below give T cell receptor beta chains drawn from one sample of a study of T cells in Graves' hyperthyroidism and ophthalmopathy. TCRdb processed the multiplex PCR reads anew with MiXCR; each CDR3 protein has one entry. The data hold more than 300,000 distinct CDR3 sequences, with about 17% observed a single time. The specimen sequenced was blood. All receptors derive from a woman in her 30s with Graves' hyperthyroidism that later progressed to Graves' ophthalmopathy. Both conserved end residues are part of each CDR3. A D gene is named only where the DNA matches it firmly. A row's size may be missing; if present it is once, few, many or a size class.

v_gene	abundance	j_gene	d_gene	CDR3nt	CDR3aa
TRBV11-2	many	TRBJ2-7	-	TGTGCCAGCAGCCTAGGTCTCAACTACGAGCAGTACTTC	CASSLGLNYEQYF
TRBV5-1	many	TRBJ2-3	TRBD2	TGCGCCAGCAGCCAGACGGGGGGGCCTTCAGATACGCAGTATTTT	CASSQTGGPSDTQYF
TRBV7-8	many	TRBJ2-7	-	TGTGCCAGCAGCTTATGGTCCGATACACTAGAAAAAAACGAGCAGTACTTC	CASSLWSDTLEKNEQYF
TRBV12-3/TRBV12-4	-	TRBJ1-2	-	TGTGCCAGCAGGGCCGGGCCGTCCTATGGCTACACCTTC	CASRAGPSYGYTF
TRBV29-1	many	TRBJ1-1	-	TGCAGCGTTGTGCCCCAGGGGTCGGGCACTGAAGCTTTCTTT	CSVVPQGSGTEAFF
TRBV2	-	TRBJ2-4	TRBD1	TGTGCCAGCAGTCCTCGACAGGGGGTGTCCAAAAACATTCAGTACTTC	CASSPRQGVSKNIQYF
TRBV5-1	few	TRBJ1-5	-	TGCGCCAGCAGTTCCCTCCTACAAGAAGAGAATCAGCCCCAGCATTTT	CASSSLLQEENQPQHF
TRBV4-1	-	TRBJ2-1	TRBD2	TGTGCCAGCAGCGGGGGACTAGCGGGAGAGTACAATGAGCAGTTCTTC	CASSGGLAGEYNEQFF
TRBV12-3/TRBV12-4	many	TRBJ2-1	-	TGTGCCAGCAGTTCAGGGGGGAATGAGCAGTTCTTC	CASSSGGNEQFF
TRBV2	many	TRBJ2-1	-	TGTGCCAGCAGAGGGGACATCGGGAATGAGCAGTTCTTC	CASRGDIGNEQFF
TRBV24-1	many	TRBJ2-3	TRBD1	TGTGCCACCAGTGATTTGAAGGGGGCGGATACAGATACGCAGTATTTT	CATSDLKGADTDTQYF
TRBV7-8	many	TRBJ1-1	-	TGTGCCAGCAGCTTAGGTTGGCAAGGGGGTGGGATGAACACTGAAGCTTTCTTT	CASSLGWQGGGMNTEAFF
TRBV5-6	-	TRBJ1-6	-	TGTGCCAGCAGCTTGAACACATATAATTCACCCCTCCACTTT	CASSLNTYNSPLHF
TRBV6-5	many	TRBJ2-7	-	TGTGCCAGCAGTTCCTATGGACAGATCTTCCTCTACGAGCAGTACTTC	CASSSYGQIFLYEQYF
TRBV20-1	many	TRBJ1-1	TRBD1	TGCAGTGCTAGTGGGGCCAGAGGGGGCTCTGGTACTGAAGCTTTCTTT	CSASGARGGSGTEAFF
TRBV6-1	-	TRBJ2-7	-	TGTGCCAGCAGTGAAGCTGACCGGTCCTACGAGCAGTACTTC	CASSEADRSYEQYF
TRBV28	many	TRBJ2-7	-	TGTGCCAGCAGTTTGAGGGGGGGCTTCTCCTACGAGCAGTACTTC	CASSLRGGFSYEQYF
TRBV10-3	few	TRBJ2-3	-	TGTGCCATCAGTGAGTCGAGGTCAGCTCGGGATACGCAGTATTTT	CAISESRSARDTQYF
TRBV10-3	-	TRBJ1-2	-	TGTGCCATCAGTGAGTCGGCAGCTTCCCCTAACTATGGCTACACCTTC	CAISESAASPNYGYTF
TRBV3-1	many	TRBJ2-7	-	TGTGCCAGCAGCCAAGTTTTCGGGAGTGCCTACGAGCAGTACTTC	CASSQVFGSAYEQYF
TRBV19	-	TRBJ1-4	-	TGTGCCAGTATGCACGAAAAACTGTTTTTT	CASMHEKLFF
TRBV20-1	many	TRBJ2-1	TRBD2	TGCAGTGCTCCATACTTGGGACTAGCGGGGGGGCGCGAGCAGTTCTTC	CSAPYLGLAGGREQFF
TRBV20-1	-	TRBJ2-7	TRBD2	TGCAGTGCTAGGGCGCAGCGGGAGGTCTACGAGCAGTACTTC	CSARAQREVYEQYF
TRBV2	many	TRBJ1-2	-	TGTGCCAGCAGTGACAGGAGCCGAGGCTACACCTTC	CASSDRSRGYTF
TRBV5-1	-	TRBJ2-5	-	TGCGCCAGCAGCTTGGGATCAGGGCAGGAGACCCAGTACTTC	CASSLGSGQETQYF
TRBV27	few	TRBJ1-2	TRBD1	TGTGCCAGCAGTTTGTCGACAGGGTGGGGCTACACCTTC	CASSLSTGWGYTF
TRBV12-3/TRBV12-4	few	TRBJ2-2	TRBD1	TGTGCCAGCAGTTTCGCAAGGGGGCGAACCGGGGAGCTGTTTTTT	CASSFARGRTGELFF
TRBV28	many	TRBJ1-5	-	TGTGCCAGCAGGGGAGGTGGTAGCAATCAGCCCCAGCATTTT	CASRGGGSNQPQHF
TRBV27	few	TRBJ1-3	-	TGTGCCAGCAGCTTCGGACGATTCGGCTCTGGAAACACCATATATTTT	CASSFGRFGSGNTIYF
TRBV6-2/TRBV6-3	many	TRBJ1-5	-	TGTGCCAGCTGTGAAGAAAGACATCAGCCCCAGCATTTT	CASCEERHQPQHF
TRBV10-3	-	TRBJ2-7	-	TGTGCCATCAGGGACAGTGGACCTAGGGAGCAGTACTTC	CAIRDSGPREQYF
TRBV10-2	-	TRBJ2-7	-	TGCGCCAGCAAAAAGGGTTACGAGCAGTACTTC	CASKKGYEQYF
TRBV28	many	TRBJ1-2	TRBD1	TGTGCCAGCGTCGGGACAGGGAGTTCTTTGTATGGCTACACCTTC	CASVGTGSSLYGYTF
TRBV9	many	TRBJ2-1	-	TGTGCCAGCAGCGTAGATAATAGACTTCTCAATGAGCAGTTCTTC	CASSVDNRLLNEQFF
TRBV28	many	TRBJ1-4	TRBD1	TGTGCCAGCAGCGCAAGCGGGACAGGGTACGAAAAACTGTTTTTT	CASSASGTGYEKLFF
TRBV5-1	many	TRBJ1-1	-	TGCGCCAGCAGCTTGGACTGGGGTGCGGGGACTGAAGCTTTCTTT	CASSLDWGAGTEAFF
TRBV7-9	-	TRBJ2-3	-	TGTGCCAGCACCAAAGCAGCAGATACGCAGTATTTT	CASTKAADTQYF
TRBV2	many	TRBJ2-4	TRBD1	TGTGCCAGCCGTGGGACAGGGATGGGGGACATTCAGTACTTC	CASRGTGMGDIQYF
TRBV11-3	many	TRBJ2-2	-	TGTGCCAGCAGCTTTAGTACAGGGACGAAGGACACCGGGGAGCTGTTTTTT	CASSFSTGTKDTGELFF
TRBV29-1	few	TRBJ1-2	-	TGCAGCGTTGGGAGCGGACTTGATGGCTACACCTTC	CSVGSGLDGYTF
TRBV11-2	medium-sized	TRBJ2-5	-	TGTGCGTTGCGGACCGGAATACAAGAGACCCAGTACTTC	CALRTGIQETQYF
TRBV6-1	-	TRBJ1-2	-	TGTGCCAGCAGTTACCCAGAAGGGGCGTATGGCTACACCTTC	CASSYPEGAYGYTF
TRBV7-9	-	TRBJ2-7	TRBD2	TGTGCCAGCAGCTTATCGGGACTAGCGGGAGGTTTTAACGAGCAGTACTTC	CASSLSGLAGGFNEQYF
TRBV5-1	once	TRBJ2-2	-	TGCGCCAGCAGCTTGGGGATCAGCAGGGGGGATACCGGGGAGCTGTTTTTT	CASSLGISRGDTGELFF
TRBV6-1	-	TRBJ2-7	-	TGTGCCAGCAGTGAGGGATGGTACGAGCAGTACTTC	CASSEGWYEQYF
TRBV6-1	-	TRBJ1-2	-	TGTGCCAGCCACCGAGGGGAAGGCTACACCTTC	CASHRGEGYTF